One sample yielded the 29 T cell receptor beta chains listed below, sequenced in a study of graft-versus-host responses after intestinal transplantation. Graft-derived tissue was subjected to processing to liberate intraepithelial and lamina propria lymphocytes. Measured with immunoSEQ multiplex PCR; TCRdb has only the in-frame clones, and not every one. The sample has tens of thousands of clones; approximately 80% are singletons. The specimen was ileum tissue, collected 98 days after intestinal transplantation. These receptors came from a human patient who received an intestinal transplant, so some T cells may come from the graft donor.

V usage is TRBV25-1 and J usage is TRBJ2-7; 15 nucleotides align to TRBD2. The J segment lost 3 bases and the V segment lost 6 bases, leaving 3 bases of the junction unmatched. The CDR3 contains 15 residues. The germline gives CDR1 MGHDK, CDR2 SYGVNS. This CDR3 is CASRSGLAGGYEQYF. CDR3 nucleotide sequence: TGTGCCAGCAGATCGGGACTAGCGGGAGGCTACGAGCAGTACTTC.

This clone is a singleton in its sample. V gene TRBV5-4 combines with J gene TRBJ2-7; D call uncertain. The CDR3 contains 14 residues. V lost 4 bases, J lost 3 bases, and 14 bases lay in between. Germline V lookup: CDR1 SGHNT, CDR2 YYREEE (reference sequence). The CDR3 is CASSAAVSNYEQYF. CDR3 bases: TGTGCCAGCAGCGCAGCAGTTTCGAACTACGAGCAGTACTTC.

The chain is built from TRBV5-6 and TRBJ1-5; D unclear. Deletions cut 1 base from V and 2 bases from J, with 7 bases between. CDR3 size: 14 residues. Germline V gene sequence: CDR1 SGHDT, CDR2 YYEEEE. CDR3 DNA sequence: TGTGCCAGCAGCTTGTGGGCGGGCAATCAGCCCCAGCATTTT. Amino acid sequence: CASSLWAGNQPQHF.

This clone was counted a few times. The V and J genes are TRBV11-2 and TRBJ2-2; D possibly corresponds to TRBD2 (6 bases). The CDR3 is 15 residues long. Trimming pared 5 bases from V and 6 bases from J, leaving 16 bases between. The germline V gene has CDR1 SGHAT and CDR2 FQNNGV. The CDR3 region is CASSPRLGEAGELFF. DNA for the CDR3: TGTGCCAGCAGCCCCCGGTTGGGGGAGGCCGGGGAGCTGTTTTTT.

The genes are TRBV18 and TRBJ1-1; possible D gene TRBD1, 5 bases. CDR1 and CDR2 from the germline V gene are KGHSH and LQKENI. Trimming cost V 8 bases and J 4 bases, with 11 bases left between them. This CDR3 spans 12 amino acids. The CDR3 DNA reads TGTGCCAGCAGGGACTTAACCACTGAAGCTTTCTTT. Protein product: CASRDLTTEAFF.

The gene calls are TRBV5-1 and TRBJ1-1; TRBD1 aligns across 8 bases. Germline V lookup: CDR1 SGHRS, CDR2 YFSETQ. This CDR3 comprises 15 residues. After removal of 7 bases from V and 4 bases from J, the junction contained 12 bases not matched to a gene. This CDR3 reads CASGGPGGLGTEAFF. The CDR3 coding sequence is TGCGCCAGCGGAGGACCAGGGGGCTTGGGCACTGAAGCTTTCTTT.

V and J are TRBV7-2 and TRBJ1-3, with D maybe TRBD1 (6 bases). Trimming shortened V by 7 bases and J by 7 bases, and 20 bases separated the two germline ends. Germline loops: CDR1 SGHTA, CDR2 FQGNSA. The CDR3 extends over 15 amino acids. The DNA of the CDR3 is TGTGCCAGCAACGACCCGGGACATTTGGGGAACACCATATATTTT. Protein: CASNDPGHLGNTIYF.

The J gene is TRBJ1-1, the V gene TRBV5-6, with a tentative D call TRBD1 (5 bases). The V end was cut by 4 bases, the J end by 3 bases, with 16 bases between. The CDR3 contains 15 residues. Germline CDR1 SGHDT, CDR2 YYEEEE. The CDR3 here is CASSRVIMGDTEAFF. DNA of the CDR3: TGTGCCAGCAGCCGGGTTATTATGGGGGACACTGAAGCTTTCTTT.

This rearrangement joins TRBV10-3 to TRBJ2-7, with D perhaps matching TRBD1 or TRBD2 (5 bases each). V gave up 5 bases and J gave up 4 bases, with 18 bases separating them. The CDR3 has 15 residues. Germline V gives CDR1 ENHRY, CDR2 SYGVKD. This CDR3 is CAISNSPGTTYEQYF. CDR3 nucleotide sequence: TGTGCCATCAGTAACTCCCCCGGGACGACATACGAGCAGTACTTC.

This rearrangement joins TRBV4-2 to TRBJ1-4; D gene uncertain. The germline CDR1 and CDR2 sequences are LGHNA and YNFKEQ. There are 15 residues in the CDR3. Trimming stripped 1 base from V and 0 bases from J, with 6 bases between. The DNA for the CDR3 is TGTGCCAGCAGCCAAGTGGCAGCAACTAATGAAAAACTGTTTTTT. As protein: CASSQVAATNEKLFF.

The V and J genes are TRBV5-4 and TRBJ1-4; D gene ambiguous. Germline CDR1 SGHNT, CDR2 YYREEE (reference sequence). Trimming stripped 1 base from V and 5 bases from J, with 15 bases between. The CDR3 spans 16 residues. The CDR3 DNA reads as TGTGCCAGCAGCTTGAATCACGACGGCCGGAATGAAAAACTGTTTTTT. This translates into CASSLNHDGRNEKLFF.

The chain joins TRBV7-2 to TRBJ2-1, with 10 bases matching TRBD2. Trimming cost V 6 bases and J 15 bases; bases outside gene matches: 8. CDR1 SGHTA and CDR2 FQGNSA come from the germline V gene. This CDR3 spans 12 amino acids. The chain's CDR3 is CASSFSGGVSFF. In DNA form, the CDR3 reads TGTGCCAGCAGTTTCAGCGGGGGGGTATCGTTCTTC.

V and J are TRBV6-1 and TRBJ1-2, with a tentative D call TRBD1 (5 bases). CDR3 length equals 16 residues. V was trimmed by 1 base and J by 4 bases, leaving 16 bases between them. Germline loops: CDR1 MNHNS, CDR2 SASEGT. The CDR3 spells CASSEVWRGRSYGYTF. The CDR3 nucleotides read TGTGCCAGCAGTGAAGTCTGGAGGGGAAGGAGCTATGGCTACACCTTC.

This clone was seen more than once but under ten times. The rearrangement links TRBV4-2 to TRBJ2-3; weak D call: TRBD2 (7 bases). Germline V gene sequence: CDR1 LGHNA, CDR2 YNFKEQ. This CDR3 is 15 amino acids long. With 1 base removed from V and 7 bases from J, the gap between germline ends came to 15 bases. Here the CDR3 DNA reads TGTGCCAGCAGCCAAGTAGGGGGGGCTAAGAATACGCAGTATTTT. Translation gives CASSQVGGAKNTQYF.

This rearrangement joins TRBV6-6 to TRBJ1-2; D is unresolved. The CDR3 has 8 amino acids. V gave up 7 bases and J gave up 8 bases, with 2 bases separating them. Germline assignment: CDR1 MNHNY and CDR2 SVGAGI (reference sequence). The CDR3 here is CASNGYTF. As DNA, the CDR3 is TGTGCCAGCAACGGCTACACCTTC.

This chain connects TRBV5-1 to TRBJ1-2, with D unclear. The CDR3 sequence is 16 residues long. CDR1 and CDR2 from the germline V gene are SGHRS and YFSETQ. The V end lost 3 bases, the J end lost 2 bases, and 17 bases lay between the germline ends. The DNA of the CDR3 is TGCGCCAGCAGCTCCCCTTTGGTGGGAGACAACTATGGCTACACCTTC. This codes for CASSSPLVGDNYGYTF.

The chain is built from TRBV7-6 and TRBJ1-2, with D perhaps TRBD1 (6 bases). V was pared by 5 bases and J by 4 bases, with 14 bases between. CDR3 length equals 14 residues. Germline CDR1 and CDR2: SGHVS and FNYEAQ. CDR3 sequence: CASSPPGGAYGYTF. The CDR3 region has the DNA TGTGCCAGCAGCCCCCCGGGGGGCGCCTATGGCTACACCTTC.

V gene TRBV2 combines with J gene TRBJ2-7; 7 bases fit TRBD1. Germline-derived CDR1 and CDR2 are SNHLY and FYNNEI. The CDR3 is 13 residues long. V dropped 6 bases and J dropped 6; count of bases not matched to a gene: 8. CDR3 region: CASSETGAGEQYF. The CDR3, as DNA: TGTGCCAGCAGCGAAACAGGGGCCGGCGAGCAGTACTTC.

The genes are TRBV5-1 and TRBJ2-7; D is ambiguous. The germline V and J ends were trimmed by 0 bases and 2 bases, with 12 bases remaining between them. CDR3 length: 15 residues. Germline V gene lookup returns CDR1 SGHRS and CDR2 YFSETQ. CDR3 amino acids: CASSLDTLSPYEQYF. Here the CDR3 DNA reads TGCGCCAGCAGCTTGGACACCCTGAGCCCCTACGAGCAGTACTTC.

The chain joins TRBV4-1 to TRBJ1-1; perhaps TRBD1 as D (5 bases). The CDR3 is made up of 13 amino acids. V was shortened by 1 base and J by 8 bases, with 11 bases between the two germline ends. Per germline, CDR1 MGHRA and CDR2 YSYEKL. DNA of the CDR3: TGCGCCAGCAGCCAAGGAACAGGCTCGGAAGCTTTCTTT. It yields the protein CASSQGTGSEAFF.

This chain connects TRBV7-2 to TRBJ1-1; perhaps TRBD1 as D (5 bases). The CDR3 covers 15 residues. Germline values: CDR1 SGHTA, CDR2 FQGNSA. V lost 0 bases and J lost 5, with 13 bases in between. CDR3: CASSLAAGSGTEAFF. CDR3 nucleotide sequence: TGTGCCAGCAGCTTAGCGGCAGGGTCGGGTACTGAAGCTTTCTTT.

J is TRBJ1-2 and V is TRBV19, with 7 bases identical to TRBD1. Per germline, CDR1 LNHDA and CDR2 SQIVND (reference sequence). With 8 bases clipped from V and 7 bases from J, the junction kept 16 bases outside the gene matches. There are 15 residues in the CDR3. The CDR3 here is CASHGLQGRRGGYTF. CDR3 DNA: TGTGCCAGTCATGGGTTACAGGGGCGGAGAGGTGGCTACACCTTC.

On this clone: Other nucleotide sequences from this sample produce the same CDR3. The rearrangement uses TRBV5-1 and TRBJ2-2, with 11 bases that match TRBD1. V shed 5 bases and J 4 bases; nucleotides not matched to a gene: 13. CDR1 SGHRS and CDR2 YFSETQ come from the germline V gene. The CDR3 has 18 residues. In DNA, the CDR3 is TGCGCCAGCAGTTCCCGCAGGACAGGGGGCTACGGCACCGGGGAGCTGTTTTTT. It specifies CASSSRRTGGYGTGELFF.

The chain employs TRBV2 and TRBJ2-7; TRBD2 is a possible D gene (7 bases). The CDR3 runs to 15 residues. Germline V CDR1 and CDR2: SNHLY, FYNNEI. CDR3 DNA: TGTGCTTACTCAAGCAGCGGGGACAACCTAAGGGGGCAGTACTTC. Translated: CAYSSSGDNLRGQYF.

V gene TRBV18 combines with J gene TRBJ2-3; D is uncertain. The V end lost 4 bases, the J end lost 4 bases, and 9 bases lay between the germline ends. There are 13 residues in the CDR3. Germline V gene lookup returns CDR1 KGHSH and CDR2 LQKENI. Here the CDR3 DNA reads TGTGCCAGCTCACTCGCGTTTCCAGATACGCAGTATTTT. Protein sequence: CASSLAFPDTQYF.

The chain combines TRBV5-4 with TRBJ1-4; no definite D call. Germline V gives CDR1 SGHNT, CDR2 YYREEE (reference sequence). This CDR3 spans 12 amino acids. Trimming took 7 bases from V and 4 from J, leaving 8 bases between them. The CDR3 DNA reads as TGTGCCAGCGGTGGGGATAATGAAAAACTGTTTTTT. Translating gives CASGGDNEKLFF.

The chain combines TRBV5-1 with TRBJ1-2; D ambiguous. Germline CDR1 reads SGHRS; CDR2 reads YFSETQ. Trimming pared 3 bases from V and 3 bases from J, leaving 18 bases between. The CDR3 is 16 amino acids. The CDR3 reads CASSSRPPPTDYGYTF. DNA for the CDR3: TGCGCCAGCAGCTCCCGACCACCCCCTACCGACTATGGCTACACCTTC.

Note on this clone: This CDR3 is also generated by other DNA sequences in the sample. The chain carries TRBV2 and TRBJ1-3; D possibly corresponds to TRBD1 (5 bases). Looked up from germline, CDR1 is SNHLY and CDR2 is FYNNEI. This CDR3 is 14 amino acids long. Between the trimmed V and J ends, which lost 6 bases and 0 bases, there was a span of 9 bases. CDR3 in DNA: TGTGCCAGCAGGGACATCAGCTCTGGAAACACCATATATTTT. Translating it yields CASRDISSGNTIYF.

This sequence joins TRBV27 and TRBJ1-2; D uncertain. The ends were cut back, 0 bases at V and 6 bases at J, with 8 bases in the middle. Germline-derived CDR1 and CDR2 are MNHEY and SMNVEV (reference sequence). There are 13 residues in the CDR3. The CDR3 spells CASSLSSGDGYTF. Here the CDR3 DNA reads TGTGCCAGCAGTTTATCGAGCGGGGATGGCTACACCTTC.